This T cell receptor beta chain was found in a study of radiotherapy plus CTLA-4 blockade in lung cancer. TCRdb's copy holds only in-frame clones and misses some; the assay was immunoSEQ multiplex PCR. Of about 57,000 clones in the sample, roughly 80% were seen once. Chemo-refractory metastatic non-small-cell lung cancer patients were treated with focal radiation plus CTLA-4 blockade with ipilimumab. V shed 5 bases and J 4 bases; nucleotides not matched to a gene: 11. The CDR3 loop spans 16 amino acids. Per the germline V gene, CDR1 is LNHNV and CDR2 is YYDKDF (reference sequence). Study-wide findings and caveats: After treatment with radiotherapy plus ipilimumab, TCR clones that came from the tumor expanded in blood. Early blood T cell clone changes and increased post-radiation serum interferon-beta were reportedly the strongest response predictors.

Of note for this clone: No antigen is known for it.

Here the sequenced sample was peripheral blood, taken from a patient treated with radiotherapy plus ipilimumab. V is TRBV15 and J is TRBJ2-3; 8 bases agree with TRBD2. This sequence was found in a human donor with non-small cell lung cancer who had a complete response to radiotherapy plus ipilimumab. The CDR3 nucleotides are TGTGCCACCAGCGGAACTGTAGCGGGACTGCCAGATACGCAGTATTTT. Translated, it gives CATSGTVAGLPDTQYF.